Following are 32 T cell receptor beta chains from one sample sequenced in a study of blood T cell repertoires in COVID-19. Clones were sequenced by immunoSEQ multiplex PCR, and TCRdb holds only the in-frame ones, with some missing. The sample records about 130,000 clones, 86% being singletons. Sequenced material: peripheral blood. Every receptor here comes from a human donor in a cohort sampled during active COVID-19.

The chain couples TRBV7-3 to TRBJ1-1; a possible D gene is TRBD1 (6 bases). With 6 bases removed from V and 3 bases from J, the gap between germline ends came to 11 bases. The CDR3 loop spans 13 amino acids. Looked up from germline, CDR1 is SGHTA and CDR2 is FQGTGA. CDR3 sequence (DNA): TGTGCCAGCAGTTACAACAGGGACACTGAAGCTTTCTTT. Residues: CASSYNRDTEAFF. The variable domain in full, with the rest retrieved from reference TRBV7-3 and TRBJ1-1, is GAGVSQTPSNKVTEKGKYVELRCDPISGHTALYWYRQSLGQGPEFLIYFQGTGAADDSGLPNDRFFAVRPEGSVSTLKIQRTERGDSAVYLCASSYNRDTEAFFGQGTRLTVV.

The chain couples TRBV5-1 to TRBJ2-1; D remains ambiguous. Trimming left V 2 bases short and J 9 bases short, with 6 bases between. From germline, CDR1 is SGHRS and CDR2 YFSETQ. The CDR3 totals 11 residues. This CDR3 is CASSLSAEQFF. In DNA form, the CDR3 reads TGCGCCAGCAGCTTAAGCGCTGAGCAGTTCTTC.

In DNA form, the CDR3 reads TGTGCCAGCAGTCCGTGGGTAGCGGGAGTCGGGGAGCTGTTTTTT. It yields the protein CASSPWVAGVGELFF. The chain is built from TRBV27 and TRBJ2-2; TRBD2 matches at 9 bases. Germline V lookup: CDR1 MNHEY, CDR2 SMNVEV (reference sequence). V lost 5 bases to trimming and J lost 7 bases; unmatched junction nucleotides: 8. This CDR3 has 15 residues.

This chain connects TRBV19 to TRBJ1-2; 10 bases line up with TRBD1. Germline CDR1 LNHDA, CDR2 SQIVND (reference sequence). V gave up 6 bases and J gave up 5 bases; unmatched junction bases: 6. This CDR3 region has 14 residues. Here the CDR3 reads CASRRDRGGYGYTF. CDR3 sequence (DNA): TGTGCCAGTAGACGGGACAGGGGAGGTTATGGCTACACCTTC. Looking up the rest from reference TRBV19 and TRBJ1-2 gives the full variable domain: DGGITQSPKYLFRKEGQNVTLSCEQNLNHDAMYWYRQDPGQGLRLIYYSQIVNDFQKGDIAEGYSVSREKKESFPLTVTSAQKNPTAFYLCASRRDRGGYGYTFGSGTRLTVV.

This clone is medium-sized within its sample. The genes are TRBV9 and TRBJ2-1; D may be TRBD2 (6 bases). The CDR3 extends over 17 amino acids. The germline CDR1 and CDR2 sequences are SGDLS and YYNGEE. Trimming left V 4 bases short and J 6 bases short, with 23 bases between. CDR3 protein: CASSPPVGLAPSNEQFF. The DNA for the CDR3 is TGTGCCAGCAGCCCCCCGGTGGGACTCGCACCTTCCAATGAGCAGTTCTTC.

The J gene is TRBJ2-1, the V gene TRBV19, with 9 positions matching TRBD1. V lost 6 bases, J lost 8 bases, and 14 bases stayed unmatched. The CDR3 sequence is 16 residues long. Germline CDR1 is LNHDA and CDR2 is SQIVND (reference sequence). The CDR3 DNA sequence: TGTGCCAGTAGGAAACTACCGGGACAGGGCGGCCATGAGCAGTTCTTC. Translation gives CASRKLPGQGGHEQFF.

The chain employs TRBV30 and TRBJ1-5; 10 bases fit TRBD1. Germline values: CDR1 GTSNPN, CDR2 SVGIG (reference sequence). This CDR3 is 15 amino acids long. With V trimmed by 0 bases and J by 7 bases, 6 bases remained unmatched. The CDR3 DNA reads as TGTGCCTGGAGTGTGACAGGGGGCGCAGGGCAGCCCCAGCATTTT. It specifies CAWSVTGGAGQPQHF. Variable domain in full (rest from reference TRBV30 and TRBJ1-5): SQTIHQWPATLVQPVGSPLSLECTVEGTSNPNLYWYRQAAGRGLQLLFYSVGIGQISSEVPQNLSASRPQDRQFILSSKKLLLSDSGFYLCAWSVTGGAGQPQHFGDGTRLSIL.

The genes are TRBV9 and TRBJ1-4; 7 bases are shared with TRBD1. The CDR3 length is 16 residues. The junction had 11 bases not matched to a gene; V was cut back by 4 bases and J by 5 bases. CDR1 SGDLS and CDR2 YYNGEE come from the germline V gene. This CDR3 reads CASSPGQVVGNEKLFF. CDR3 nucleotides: TGTGCCAGCAGCCCTGGACAGGTCGTGGGGAATGAAAAACTGTTTTTT.

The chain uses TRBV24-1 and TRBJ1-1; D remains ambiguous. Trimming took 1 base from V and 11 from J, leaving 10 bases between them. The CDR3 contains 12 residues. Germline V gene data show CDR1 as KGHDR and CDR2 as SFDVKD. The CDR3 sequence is CATSDFRNKAFF. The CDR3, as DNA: TGTGCCACCAGTGATTTCCGTAACAAGGCTTTCTTT.

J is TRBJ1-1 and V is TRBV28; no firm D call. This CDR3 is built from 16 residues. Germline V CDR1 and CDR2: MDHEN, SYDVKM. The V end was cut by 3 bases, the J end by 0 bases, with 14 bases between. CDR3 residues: CASSLWEGPLNTEAFF. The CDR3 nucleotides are TGTGCCAGCAGTTTGTGGGAGGGTCCATTGAACACTGAAGCTTTCTTT.

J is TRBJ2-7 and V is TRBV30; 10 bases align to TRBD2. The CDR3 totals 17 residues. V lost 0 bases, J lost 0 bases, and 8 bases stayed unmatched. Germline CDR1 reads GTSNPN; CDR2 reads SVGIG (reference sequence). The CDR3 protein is CAWSVLGLAPSSYEQYF. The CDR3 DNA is TGTGCCTGGAGTGTACTGGGACTAGCGCCGAGCTCCTACGAGCAGTACTTC.

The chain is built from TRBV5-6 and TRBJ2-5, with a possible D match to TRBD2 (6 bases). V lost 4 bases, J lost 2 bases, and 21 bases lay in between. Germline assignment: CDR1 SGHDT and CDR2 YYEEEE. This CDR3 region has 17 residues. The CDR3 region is CASSTGSAGPEQETQYF. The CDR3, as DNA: TGTGCCAGCAGCACGGGATCTGCGGGACCCGAGCAAGAGACCCAGTACTTC.

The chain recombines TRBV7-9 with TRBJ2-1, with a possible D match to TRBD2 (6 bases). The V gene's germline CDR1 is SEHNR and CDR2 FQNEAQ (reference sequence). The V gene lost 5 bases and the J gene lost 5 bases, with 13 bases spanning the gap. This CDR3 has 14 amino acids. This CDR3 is CASSLGGSDNEQFF. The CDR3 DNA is TGTGCCAGCAGCCTGGGAGGCTCAGACAATGAGCAGTTCTTC. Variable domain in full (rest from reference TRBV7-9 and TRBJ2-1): DTGVSQNPRHKITKRGQNVTFRCDPISEHNRLYWYRQTLGQGPEFLTYFQNEAQLEKSRLLSDRFSAERPKGSFSTLEIQRTEQGDSAMYLCASSLGGSDNEQFFGPGTRLTVL.

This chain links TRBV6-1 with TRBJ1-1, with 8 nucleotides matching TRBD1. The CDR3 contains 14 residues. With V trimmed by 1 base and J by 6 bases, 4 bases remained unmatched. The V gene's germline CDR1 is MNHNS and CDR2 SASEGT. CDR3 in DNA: TGTGCCAGCAGTGAAGTACAGGGGGTTGCTGAAGCTTTCTTT. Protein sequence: CASSEVQGVAEAFF.

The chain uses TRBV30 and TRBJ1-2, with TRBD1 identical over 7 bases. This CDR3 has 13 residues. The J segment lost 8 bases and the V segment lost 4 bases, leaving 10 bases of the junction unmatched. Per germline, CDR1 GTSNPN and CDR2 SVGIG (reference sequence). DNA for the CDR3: TGTGCCTGGATCGGGACAGCCCAGGACGGCTACACCTTC. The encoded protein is CAWIGTAQDGYTF.

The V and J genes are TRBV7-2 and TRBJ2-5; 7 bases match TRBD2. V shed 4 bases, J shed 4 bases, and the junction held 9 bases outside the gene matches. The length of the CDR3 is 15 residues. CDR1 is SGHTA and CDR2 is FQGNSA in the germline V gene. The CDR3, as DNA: TGTGCCAGCAGCTACCGGACTAGTGATGTAGAGACCCAGTACTTC. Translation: CASSYRTSDVETQYF.

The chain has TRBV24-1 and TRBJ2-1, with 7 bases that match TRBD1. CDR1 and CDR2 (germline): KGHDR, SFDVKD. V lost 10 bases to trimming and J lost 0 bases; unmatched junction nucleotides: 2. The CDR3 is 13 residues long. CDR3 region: CATRDSSYNEQFF. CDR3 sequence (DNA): TGTGCCACAAGGGACAGCTCCTACAATGAGCAGTTCTTC.

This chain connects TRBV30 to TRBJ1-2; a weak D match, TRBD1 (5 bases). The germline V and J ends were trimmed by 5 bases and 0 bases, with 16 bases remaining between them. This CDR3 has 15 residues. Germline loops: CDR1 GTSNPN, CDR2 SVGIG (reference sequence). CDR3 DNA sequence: TGTGCCTGGGCTCCCGACAGTCACCCTAACTATGGCTACACCTTC. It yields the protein CAWAPDSHPNYGYTF.

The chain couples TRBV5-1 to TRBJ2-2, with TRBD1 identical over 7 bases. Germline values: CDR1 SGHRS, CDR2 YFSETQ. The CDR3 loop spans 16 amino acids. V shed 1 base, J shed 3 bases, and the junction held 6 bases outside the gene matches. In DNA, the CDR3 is TGCGCCAGCAGCTTGTTAGGGGGCCGGGACACCGGGGAGCTGTTTTTT. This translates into CASSLLGGRDTGELFF.

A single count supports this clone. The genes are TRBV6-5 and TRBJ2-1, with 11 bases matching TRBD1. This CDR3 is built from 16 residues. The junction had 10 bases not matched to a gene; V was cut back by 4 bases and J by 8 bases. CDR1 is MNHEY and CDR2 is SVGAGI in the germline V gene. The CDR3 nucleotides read TGTGCCAGCAGTTGGCCCGGGACAGGGGGAGAGGATGAGCAGTTCTTC. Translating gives CASSWPGTGGEDEQFF.

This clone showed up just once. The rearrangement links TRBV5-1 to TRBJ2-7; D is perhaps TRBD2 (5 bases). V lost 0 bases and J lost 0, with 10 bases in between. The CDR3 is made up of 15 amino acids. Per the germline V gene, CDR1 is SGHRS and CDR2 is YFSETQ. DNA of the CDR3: TGCGCCAGCAGCTTGGCCGGGGATAGCTCCTACGAGCAGTACTTC. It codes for CASSLAGDSSYEQYF.

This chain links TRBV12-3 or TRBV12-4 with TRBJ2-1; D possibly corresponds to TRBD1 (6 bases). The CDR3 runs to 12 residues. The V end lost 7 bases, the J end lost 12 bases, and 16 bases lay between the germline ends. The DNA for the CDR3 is TGTGCCAGCAACGTACAGGGTAGAGGGCAGTTCTTC. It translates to CASNVQGRGQFF.

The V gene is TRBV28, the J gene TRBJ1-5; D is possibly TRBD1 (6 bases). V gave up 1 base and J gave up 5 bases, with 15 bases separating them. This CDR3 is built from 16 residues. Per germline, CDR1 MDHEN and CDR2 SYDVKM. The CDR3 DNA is TGTGCCAGCAGTTTATTTGCAGGGGTACCCGATCAGCCCCAGCATTTT. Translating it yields CASSLFAGVPDQPQHF.

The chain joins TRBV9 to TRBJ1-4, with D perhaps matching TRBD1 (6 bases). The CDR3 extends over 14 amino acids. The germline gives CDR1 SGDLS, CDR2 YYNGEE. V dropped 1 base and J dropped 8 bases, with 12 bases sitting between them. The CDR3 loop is CASSVSGVGEKLFF. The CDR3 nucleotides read TGTGCCAGCAGCGTATCAGGGGTAGGAGAAAAACTGTTTTTT.

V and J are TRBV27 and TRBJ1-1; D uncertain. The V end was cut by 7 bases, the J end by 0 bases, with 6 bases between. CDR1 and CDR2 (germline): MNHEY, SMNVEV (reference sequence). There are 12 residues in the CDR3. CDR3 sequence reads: CASKEVNTEAFF. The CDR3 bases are TGTGCCAGCAAGGAGGTGAACACTGAAGCTTTCTTT.

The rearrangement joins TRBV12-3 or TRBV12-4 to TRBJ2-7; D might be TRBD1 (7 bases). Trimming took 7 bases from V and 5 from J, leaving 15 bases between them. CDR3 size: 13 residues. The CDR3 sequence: CASTSGGGNEQYF. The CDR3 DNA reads TGTGCCAGCACTTCTGGAGGGGGCAACGAGCAGTACTTC.

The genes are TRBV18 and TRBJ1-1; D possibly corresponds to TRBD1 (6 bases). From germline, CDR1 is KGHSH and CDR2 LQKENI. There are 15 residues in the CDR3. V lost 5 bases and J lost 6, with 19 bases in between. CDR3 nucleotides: TGTGCCAGCTCAGGACAGCCCCAGGGTCCCGCTGAAGCTTTCTTT. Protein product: CASSGQPQGPAEAFF.

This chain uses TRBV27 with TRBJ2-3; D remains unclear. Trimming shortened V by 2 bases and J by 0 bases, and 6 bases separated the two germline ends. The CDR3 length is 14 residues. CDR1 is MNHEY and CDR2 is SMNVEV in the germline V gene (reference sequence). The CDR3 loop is CASSLGASTDTQYF. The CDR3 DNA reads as TGTGCCAGCAGTTTAGGAGCTAGCACAGATACGCAGTATTTT.

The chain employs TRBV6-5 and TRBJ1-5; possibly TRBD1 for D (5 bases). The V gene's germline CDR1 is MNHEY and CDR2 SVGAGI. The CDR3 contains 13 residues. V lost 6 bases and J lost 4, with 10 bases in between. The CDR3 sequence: CASRRDGNQPQHF. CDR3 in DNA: TGTGCCAGCAGGCGGGACGGAAATCAGCCCCAGCATTTT.

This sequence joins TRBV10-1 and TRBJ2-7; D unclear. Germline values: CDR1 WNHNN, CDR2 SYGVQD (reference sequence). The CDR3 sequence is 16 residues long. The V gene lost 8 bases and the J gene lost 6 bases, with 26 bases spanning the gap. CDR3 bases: TGCGCCAGCCCCGTCGGTCAGCGCGGTGAGGTTTGCGAGCAGTACTTC. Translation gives CASPVGQRGEVCEQYF.

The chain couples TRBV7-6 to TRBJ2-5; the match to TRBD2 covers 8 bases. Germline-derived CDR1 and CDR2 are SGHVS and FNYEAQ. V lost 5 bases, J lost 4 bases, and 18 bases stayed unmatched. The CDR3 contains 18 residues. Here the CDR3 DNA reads TGTGCCAGCAGCAGCCGAACCAAGAGCGGGAGTGGTTCAGAGACCCAGTACTTC. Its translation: CASSSRTKSGSGSETQYF.

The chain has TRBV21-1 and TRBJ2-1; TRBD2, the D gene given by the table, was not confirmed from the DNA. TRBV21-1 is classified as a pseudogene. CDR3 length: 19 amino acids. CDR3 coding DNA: TGTGCCAGCACGACGATACTAGCGGGTCCTGCCCCCCTGATCAATGAGCAGTTCTTC. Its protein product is CASTTILAGPAPLINEQFF.